These 20 T cell receptor beta chains were sequenced from one sample in a study of blood T cell repertoires in COVID-19. Profiled with immunoSEQ multiplex PCR; TCRdb holds only in-frame clones, not every one. This table has approximately 250,000 clones, 65% to 90% appearing once. The specimen sequenced was peripheral blood. The source is a man aged 45-65 years with COVID-19, enrolled during active disease.

This chain connects TRBV7-9 to TRBJ2-2; the match to TRBD1 covers 12 bases. Trimming cost V 5 bases and J 8 bases; bases outside gene matches: 6. Germline V lookup: CDR1 SEHNR, CDR2 FQNEAQ (reference sequence). The CDR3 sequence is 15 residues long. Here the CDR3 reads CASSAGQGAEGELFF. DNA for the CDR3: TGTGCCAGCAGCGCGGGACAGGGGGCGGAGGGGGAGCTGTTTTTT.

This clone was recorded only once. The J gene is TRBJ2-1, the V gene TRBV6-5; 12 bases are a match to TRBD2. J lost 5 bases, V lost 10 bases, and 6 bases had no gene match. The CDR3 runs 14 residues. Germline values: CDR1 MNHEY, CDR2 SVGAGI. The CDR3 reads CATTASGGDNEQFF. CDR3 DNA sequence: TGTGCCACGACGGCTAGCGGGGGGGACAATGAGCAGTTCTTC.

The gene calls are TRBV18 and TRBJ2-1, with D possibly being TRBD1 (5 bases). This CDR3 is built from 15 residues. Germline CDR1 is KGHSH and CDR2 is LQKENI. V gave up 0 bases and J gave up 7 bases, with 13 bases separating them. This chain's CDR3 is CASSPPLGPVNEQFF. CDR3 nucleotide sequence: TGTGCCAGCTCACCACCGCTGGGGCCGGTAAATGAGCAGTTCTTC.

This clone is a singleton in its sample. This chain uses TRBV15 with TRBJ2-1, with 12 nucleotides matching TRBD2. The CDR3 length is 17 residues. From germline, CDR1 is LNHNV and CDR2 YYDKDF (reference sequence). V shed 0 bases and J 9 bases; nucleotides not matched to a gene: 9. CDR3 coding DNA: TGTGCCACCAGCAGAGATCCCGGACTAGCGGGGAGGAGTGAGCAGTTCTTC. It specifies CATSRDPGLAGRSEQFF.

The V gene is TRBV7-9, the J gene TRBJ2-5, with 9 bases identical to TRBD1. CDR1 and CDR2 from the germline V gene are SEHNR and FQNEAQ (reference sequence). The CDR3 length is 14 residues. With 5 bases clipped from V and 3 bases from J, the junction kept 4 bases outside the gene matches. The CDR3 DNA sequence: TGTGCCAGCAGCCCCTGGGACAGGGAAGAGACCCAGTACTTC. Translated, it gives CASSPWDREETQYF. Drawing the rest from reference TRBV7-9 and TRBJ2-5, the complete variable domain is DTGVSQNPRHKITKRGQNVTFRCDPISEHNRLYWYRQTLGQGPEFLTYFQNEAQLEKSRLLSDRFSAERPKGSFSTLEIQRTEQGDSAMYLCASSPWDREETQYFGPGTRLLVL.

This chain joins TRBV7-2 and TRBJ2-7, with D tentatively TRBD2 (5 bases). In germline, CDR1 is SGHTA, CDR2 FQGNSA. Trimming removed 4 bases from V and 3 bases from J, with 25 bases in between. The CDR3 sequence is 18 residues long. CDR3 DNA sequence: TGTGCCAGCAGCTCCCAACTGGGCCTAATCAAGGAGGACTACGAGCAGTACTTC. The encoded protein is CASSSQLGLIKEDYEQYF.

The genes are TRBV2 and TRBJ2-5, with TRBD2 identical over 7 bases. Looked up from germline, CDR1 is SNHLY and CDR2 is FYNNEI. This CDR3 region has 14 residues. The trim removed 5 bases at V and 9 bases at J, leaving 12 bases unmatched. CDR3 in amino acids: CASSPGVAGGSQYF. As DNA, the CDR3 is TGTGCCAGCAGTCCCGGGGTAGCGGGTGGGTCCCAGTACTTC.

As regards this clone: One end of the junction is discordant with germline, which a read error may explain. The gene calls are TRBV6-2 or TRBV6-3 and TRBJ1-1; D call uncertain. The germline gives CDR1 MNHEY, CDR2 SVGEGT. The CDR3 sequence is 11 residues long. CDR3 sequence (DNA): TGTGCCAGCAGTTATCATGGGAGTGCCCTTTTT. Translating it yields CASSYHGSALF.

The chain joins TRBV12-3 or TRBV12-4 to TRBJ2-4; tentatively, D is TRBD1 (6 bases). This CDR3 contains 13 residues. Trimming stripped 3 bases from V and 8 bases from J, with 11 bases between. In nucleotides, the CDR3 is TGTGCCAGCAGTTTCGGACAGCAAGACATTCAGTACTTC. This gives the protein CASSFGQQDIQYF.

This clone appeared once. V is TRBV5-1 and J is TRBJ2-2; D is possibly TRBD2 (5 bases). Germline values: CDR1 SGHRS, CDR2 YFSETQ. The CDR3 covers 15 residues. V lost 4 bases, J lost 0 bases, and 10 bases lay in between. The CDR3 here is CASSAAAANTGELFF. CDR3 coding DNA: TGCGCCAGCAGCGCAGCGGCCGCGAACACCGGGGAGCTGTTTTTT.

The sample holds a few counts of this clone. The genes are TRBV10-3 and TRBJ1-2; D not resolved. Germline CDR1 and CDR2: ENHRY and SYGVKD. CDR3 length equals 16 residues. The V end lost 0 bases, the J end lost 5 bases, and 16 bases lay between the germline ends. The CDR3 loop is CAISESNSLETYGYTF. CDR3 DNA: TGTGCCATCAGTGAGTCGAATTCTCTGGAGACGTATGGCTACACCTTC.

The rearrangement links TRBV7-2 to TRBJ1-1; 7 bases match TRBD1. The CDR3 length is 14 residues. V dropped 5 bases and J dropped 1; count of bases not matched to a gene: 4. Germline V gene sequence: CDR1 SGHTA, CDR2 FQGNSA. CDR3 coding DNA: TGTGCCAGCAGCCTGGGACAGCAGAACACTGAAGCTTTCTTT. This gives the protein CASSLGQQNTEAFF.

The rearrangement joins TRBV18 to TRBJ1-2; D is undetermined. V was pared by 3 bases and J by 3 bases, with 8 bases between. The CDR3 has 13 residues. Germline loops: CDR1 KGHSH, CDR2 LQKENI. In DNA, the CDR3 is TGTGCCAGCTCACCTCCCCTCCACTATGGCTACACCTTC. Amino acid sequence: CASSPPLHYGYTF.

This clone was detected a few times. The chain couples TRBV6-2 or TRBV6-3 to TRBJ1-5; the D is unclear. V lost 5 bases, J lost 6 bases, and 14 bases lay in between. The germline V gene encodes CDR1 MNHEY and CDR2 SVGEGT. The CDR3 has 14 residues. The CDR3 DNA reads TGTGCCAGCAGTCCCCGGGCAGGAGGTCAGCCCCAGCATTTT. Translation: CASSPRAGGQPQHF.

The chain has TRBV30 and TRBJ1-3; possible D gene TRBD1, 5 bases. Germline CDR1 is GTSNPN and CDR2 is SVGIG (reference sequence). V was cut by 3 bases and J by 2 bases, with 8 bases left in between. CDR3 length equals 13 residues. The CDR3 loop reads CAWSKTAGNTIYF. CDR3 in DNA: TGTGCCTGGAGCAAGACAGCTGGAAACACCATATATTTT.

V is TRBV9 and J is TRBJ2-7; D unresolved. V lost 0 bases and J lost 0, with 7 bases in between. Germline V gene data show CDR1 as SGDLS and CDR2 as YYNGEE. The CDR3 contains 14 residues. CDR3 in DNA: TGTGCCAGCAGCGTAGAAGGAGACTCCTACGAGCAGTACTTC. It translates to CASSVEGDSYEQYF.

This chain uses TRBV7-3 with TRBJ1-1; D is possibly TRBD1 (6 bases). The CDR3 consists of 15 residues. Trimming stripped 0 bases from V and 4 bases from J, with 12 bases between. Germline values: CDR1 SGHTA, CDR2 FQGTGA. This chain's CDR3 is CASSLTAGAATEAFF. Here the CDR3 DNA reads TGTGCCAGCAGCTTAACAGCGGGGGCCGCCACTGAAGCTTTCTTT.

This chain connects TRBV6-2 or TRBV6-3 to TRBJ1-5; D is possibly TRBD1 (6 bases). This CDR3 has 14 residues. Germline CDR1 reads MNHEY; CDR2 reads SVGEGT. V lost 6 bases and J 2 bases, leaving 11 bases between the germline ends. CDR3 in DNA: TGTGCCAGCAGCCTGTCAGGGGGCAATCAGCCCCAGCATTTT. This gives the protein CASSLSGGNQPQHF.

The chain joins TRBV3-1 (or the pseudogene TRBV3-2) to TRBJ1-1, with D perhaps matching TRBD1 (6 bases). The CDR3 extends over 17 amino acids. From germline, CDR1 is LGHDT and CDR2 YNNKEL (reference sequence). The V end was cut by 0 bases, the J end by 10 bases, with 24 bases between. CDR3 in amino acids: CASSQDGAHGGWRLAFF. The CDR3 nucleotides are TGTGCCAGCAGCCAAGATGGTGCCCATGGGGGCTGGCGGTTAGCTTTCTTT.

This chain joins TRBV4-3 and TRBJ2-2; 7 bases are a match to TRBD2. V gave up 1 base and J gave up 4 bases; unmatched junction bases: 0. Germline assignment: CDR1 LGHNA and CDR2 YSLEER. CDR3 length: 14 amino acids. The CDR3 DNA follows: TGCGCCAGCAGCCAAGGGGGGGGCACCGGGGAGCTGTTTTTT. Protein sequence: CASSQGGGTGELFF.